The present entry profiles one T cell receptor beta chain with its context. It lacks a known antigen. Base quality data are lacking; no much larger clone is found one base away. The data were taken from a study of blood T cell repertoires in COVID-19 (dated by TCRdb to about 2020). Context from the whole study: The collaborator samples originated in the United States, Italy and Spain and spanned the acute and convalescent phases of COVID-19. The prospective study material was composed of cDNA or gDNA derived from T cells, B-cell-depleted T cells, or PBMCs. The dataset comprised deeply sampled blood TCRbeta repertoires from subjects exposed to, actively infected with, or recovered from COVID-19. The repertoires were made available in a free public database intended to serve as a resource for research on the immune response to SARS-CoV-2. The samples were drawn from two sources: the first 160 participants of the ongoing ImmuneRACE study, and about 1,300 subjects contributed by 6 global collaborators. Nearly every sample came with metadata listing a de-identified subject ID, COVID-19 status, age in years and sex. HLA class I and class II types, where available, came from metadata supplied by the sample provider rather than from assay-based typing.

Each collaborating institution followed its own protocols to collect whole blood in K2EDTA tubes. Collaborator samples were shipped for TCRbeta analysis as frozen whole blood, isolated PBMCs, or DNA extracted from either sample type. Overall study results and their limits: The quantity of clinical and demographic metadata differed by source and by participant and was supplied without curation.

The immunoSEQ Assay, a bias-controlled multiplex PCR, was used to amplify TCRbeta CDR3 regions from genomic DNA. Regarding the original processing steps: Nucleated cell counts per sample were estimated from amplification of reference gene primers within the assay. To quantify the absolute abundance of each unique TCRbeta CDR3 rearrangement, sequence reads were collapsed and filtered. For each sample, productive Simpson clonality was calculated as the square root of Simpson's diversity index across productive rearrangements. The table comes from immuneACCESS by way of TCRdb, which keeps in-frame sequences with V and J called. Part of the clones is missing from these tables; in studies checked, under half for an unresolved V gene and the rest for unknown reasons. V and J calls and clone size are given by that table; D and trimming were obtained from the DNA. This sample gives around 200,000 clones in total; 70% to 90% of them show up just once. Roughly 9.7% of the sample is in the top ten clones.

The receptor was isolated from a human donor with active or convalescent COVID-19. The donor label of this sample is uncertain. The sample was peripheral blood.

In nucleotides, the sequence is TGTGCCAGCAGGGACACAGGGGCAGTCAGTACTGGGTACAATGAGCAGTTCTTC. The encoded protein is CASRDTGAVSTGYNEQFF. Recombination joined TRBV28 with TRBJ2-1, and TRBD1 aligns with 7 junction nucleotides. From V the trimming removes 6 bases and from J it removes 4 bases, while the gene matches leave 18 bases of the junction unaccounted for. The germline V gene sets CDR1 to MDHEN and CDR2 to SYDVKM. Spanning cysteine to phenylalanine, the CDR3 consists of 18 amino acids. The entry retains the CDR3 DNA only, 54 bases that are in frame from base 1.